The 28 T cell receptor beta chains below come from one sample, sequenced in a study of blood T cells in healthy people across ages. Together with a sample-barcoded 5' primer, a J-beta primer mix was included in a second PCR lasting about 6 to 11 cycles. A single record per CDR3 protein comes from TCRdb applying MiXCR to the 5' RACE reads. Among 700,000 or so distinct CDR3 sequences listed, roughly two fifths were seen once. Sequenced sample: blood. The receptors derive from a man older than 75 in good health.

The chain employs TRBV25-1 and TRBJ2-1, with a possible D match to TRBD1 (6 bases). Germline V gives CDR1 MGHDK, CDR2 SYGVNS. This CDR3 is built from 14 residues. The V gene lost 4 bases and the J gene lost 7 bases, with 14 bases spanning the gap. The CDR3 DNA sequence: TGTGCCAGCAGTGTGGTTAAGGGGGAGAATGAGCAGTTCTTC. Translated: CASSVVKGENEQFF.

This chain uses TRBV11-2 with TRBJ2-3; no clear D. The CDR3 consists of 12 residues. Germline-derived CDR1 and CDR2 are SGHAT and FQNNGV. The V gene lost 1 base and the J gene lost 6 bases, with 5 bases spanning the gap. CDR3 residues: CASSLGYDTQYF. The CDR3 region has the DNA TGTGCCAGCAGCTTAGGTTATGATACGCAGTATTTT.

This chain links TRBV11-2 with TRBJ2-1, with 9 bases aligning to TRBD1. Germline V gene data show CDR1 as SGHAT and CDR2 as FQNNGV. Trimming cost V 5 bases and J 10 bases; bases outside gene matches: 6. This CDR3 is built from 13 residues. Here the CDR3 reads CASSPPTGGEQFF. The CDR3 bases are TGTGCCAGCAGCCCTCCAACAGGGGGCGAGCAGTTCTTC.

This chain joins TRBV5-1 and TRBJ2-7; TRBD2 matches at 9 bases. J was trimmed by 1 base and V by 4 bases; bases with no gene match: 6. Germline CDR1 reads SGHRS; CDR2 reads YFSETQ. The CDR3 runs to 15 residues. Here the CDR3 reads CASSETSGFSYEQYF. The CDR3 DNA follows: TGCGCCAGCAGCGAAACTAGCGGGTTTTCCTACGAGCAGTACTTC. Full variable domain (missing parts from reference TRBV5-1 and TRBJ2-7): KAGVTQTPRYLIKTRGQQVTLSCSPISGHRSVSWYQQTPGQGLQFLFEYFSETQRNKGNFPGRFSGRQFSNSRSEMNVSTLELGDSALYLCASSETSGFSYEQYFGPGTRLTVT.

Comments on this clonotype: A much bigger clone sits one base away, suggesting this may be a read error. This chain uses TRBV29-1 with TRBJ1-2; TRBD1 aligns across 9 bases. This CDR3 region has 15 residues. The germline CDR1 and CDR2 sequences are SQVTM and ANQGSEA. The CDR3 reads CSVGDRATTQYGCTF. The CDR3 DNA is TGCAGCGTTGGGGACAGGGCCACCACTCAATATGGCTGCACCTTC.

The chain carries TRBV3-1 and TRBJ2-1, with TRBD1 identical over 9 bases. Germline CDR1 and CDR2: LGHDT and YNNKEL (reference sequence). The V segment lost 4 bases and the J segment 6 bases; nucleotides outside the gene matches: 1. This CDR3 is 13 amino acids long. The CDR3 region has the DNA TGTGCCAGCAGCCGGGGACAGGGCAATGAGCAGTTCTTC. It yields the protein CASSRGQGNEQFF.

The chain joins TRBV7-6 to TRBJ2-1, with D possibly TRBD2 on 5 matching bases. The CDR3 is made up of 16 amino acids. The V end was cut by 1 base, the J end by 10 bases, with 20 bases between. CDR1 and CDR2 from the germline V gene are SGHVS and FNYEAQ. DNA of the CDR3: TGTGCCAGCAGCTTAGGCCTAGTTGGGGATTCGGGGGAGCAGTTCTTC. It codes for CASSLGLVGDSGEQFF.

This clonotype was counted only a few times. V gene TRBV25-1 combines with J gene TRBJ1-5; D is unclear. The CDR3 has 8 residues. Germline V gene data show CDR1 as MGHDK and CDR2 as SYGVNS. Trimming pared 7 bases from V and 15 bases from J, leaving 7 bases between. In DNA form, the CDR3 reads TGTGCCAGCATTCCGCGGCATTTT. Protein sequence: CASIPRHF. The full variable domain, in which reference TRBV25-1 and TRBJ1-5 provide the parts outside the CDR3, is EADIYQTPRYLVIGTGKKITLECSQTMGHDKMYWYQQDPGMELHLIHYSYGVNSTEKGDLSSESTVSRIRTEHFPLTLESARPSHTSQYLCASIPRHFGDGTRLSIL.

This clonotype came up a few times. The rearrangement links TRBV14 to TRBJ2-7; 16 bases are a match to TRBD2. The CDR3 is 18 amino acids. Germline CDR1 reads SGHDN; CDR2 reads FVKESK. V was pared by 5 bases and J by 2 bases, with 9 bases of the junction left unmatched. CDR3 sequence (DNA): TGTGCCAGCAGCGACAGGGGACTAGCGGGAGGGCTCCCCTACGAGCAGTACTTC. Protein product: CASSDRGLAGGLPYEQYF.

This rearrangement joins TRBV20-1 to TRBJ1-5; 8 bases line up with TRBD1. CDR1 is DFQATT and CDR2 is SNEGSKA in the germline V gene (reference sequence). This CDR3 is built from 13 residues. Germline trimming cut 6 bases from V and 4 bases from J; bases unmatched to any gene: 5. The CDR3 bases are TGCAGTGCCATCACAGGGGGAAATCAGCCCCAGCATTTT. It codes for CSAITGGNQPQHF.

The chain has TRBV20-1 and TRBJ2-1; 16 bases agree with TRBD2. Germline loops: CDR1 DFQATT, CDR2 SNEGSKA (reference sequence). V gave up 3 bases and J gave up 6 bases; unmatched junction bases: 8. The CDR3 totals 17 residues. The CDR3: CSARIGTSGGAGNEQFF. DNA for the CDR3: TGCAGTGCTAGGATCGGGACTAGCGGGGGGGCCGGCAATGAGCAGTTCTTC.

On this clonotype itself: An end of the junction differs from the germline gene, which may be a read error. This chain uses TRBV20-1 with TRBJ1-6, with a weak D call TRBD1 (5 bases). This CDR3 region has 14 residues. Looked up from germline, CDR1 is DFQATT and CDR2 is SNEGSKA (reference sequence). The CDR3 DNA is TGCAGTGCTAGTAGCCGGGGCAATAATTCACCCATCCACTTT. It yields the protein CSASSRGNNSPIHF.

The chain employs TRBV20-1 and TRBJ1-2, with a possible D match to TRBD1 (5 bases). CDR1 DFQATT and CDR2 SNEGSKA come from the germline V gene (reference sequence). CDR3 size: 15 residues. V was trimmed by 6 bases and J by 4 bases, leaving 21 bases between them. CDR3 region: CSADTGRGRGYGYTF. The DNA for the CDR3 is TGCAGTGCCGATACTGGTCGGGGACGCGGCTATGGCTACACCTTC.

This clonotype was recorded many times. V gene TRBV7-8 combines with J gene TRBJ2-3, with 7 bases aligning to TRBD2. V lost 5 bases to trimming and J lost 4 bases; unmatched junction nucleotides: 12. Germline CDR1 and CDR2: SGHVS and FQNEAQ. The CDR3 loop spans 16 amino acids. Here the CDR3 DNA reads TGTGCCAGCAGCCCAGTTCGCGGGAGTCGTCCAGATACGCAGTATTTT. Protein: CASSPVRGSRPDTQYF.

This sequence joins TRBV6-5 and TRBJ2-6; TRBD2 matches 7 bases. The CDR3 sequence is 19 residues long. CDR1 and CDR2 (germline): MNHEY, SVGAGI. The J segment lost 1 base and the V segment lost 2 bases, leaving 11 bases of the junction unmatched. CDR3 coding DNA: TGTGCCAGCAGTTACCCAGTTAGGAGCGGGGCTTCTGGGGCCAACGTCCTGACTTTC. Its protein is CASSYPVRSGASGANVLTF.

The genes are TRBV3-1 and TRBJ2-4, with 14 bases lining up with TRBD2. The J call could be wrong; TRBJ2-7 is a better fit for the DNA end. Germline values: CDR1 LGHDT, CDR2 YNNKEL (reference sequence). The CDR3 covers 15 residues. CDR3 bases: TGTGCCAGCAGTCCGACTAGCGGGAGGGCCCACGAGCAGTACTTC. Residues: CASSPTSGRAHEQYF.

As for this clonotype: A much more abundant neighbour one base away suggests this may be a read error. The chain links TRBV5-1 to TRBJ2-3, with unresolved D. CDR1 and CDR2 from the germline V gene are SGHRS and YFSETQ. Trimming removed 4 bases from V and 2 bases from J, with 11 bases in between. This CDR3 has 14 amino acids. CDR3 residues: CASSVEPTTDTQYF. The CDR3 coding sequence is TGCGCCAGCAGCGTGGAGCCCACCACAGATACGCAGTATTTT.

A remark on this clonotype: Being one base from a much bigger clone, this may be a read error. The rearrangement links TRBV7-2 to TRBJ1-2; D gene unclear. This CDR3 contains 14 residues. The germline V gene encodes CDR1 SGHTA and CDR2 FQGNSA. The V gene lost 5 bases and the J gene lost 3 bases, with 13 bases spanning the gap. CDR3 nucleotide sequence: TGTGCCAGCAGCAACGGGCCGGGAGACTATGGCTACACCTTC. Encoded protein: CASSNGPGDYGYTF.

Concerning this clonotype: A junction end diverges from the germline sequence, so it may reflect a read error. The chain employs TRBV11-2 and TRBJ1-2; D is undetermined. The CDR3 length is 11 residues. Germline CDR1 is SGHAT and CDR2 is FQNNGV. The CDR3 DNA reads as TGTGCCAACAGCCTCGCCCGGGGCTACACCTTC. Translated, it gives CANSLARGYTF. Filled out from reference TRBV11-2 and TRBJ1-2, the complete variable domain reads EAGVAQSPRYKIIEKRQSVAFWCNPISGHATLYWYQQILGQGPKLLIQFQNNGVVDDSQLPKDRFSAERLKGVDSTLKIQPAKLEDSAVYLCANSLARGYTFGSGTRLTVV.

The chain carries TRBV20-1 and TRBJ2-4, with TRBD2 matching 13 bases. After removal of 6 bases from V and 0 bases from J, the junction contained 8 bases not matched to a gene. CDR1 is DFQATT and CDR2 is SNEGSKA in the germline V gene (reference sequence). The CDR3 contains 17 residues. The CDR3: CSAFPGLAGLAKNIQYF. Here the CDR3 DNA reads TGCAGTGCCTTTCCGGGACTAGCGGGACTAGCCAAAAACATTCAGTACTTC.

To note about this clonotype: With a much larger clone just one base away, this may be a read error. The chain recombines TRBV6-5 with TRBJ2-1; D possibly corresponds to TRBD2 (5 bases). The germline V gene encodes CDR1 MNHEY and CDR2 SVGAGI. The CDR3 is 16 amino acids. The CDR3 sequence is CASSRRGSGSYNERFF. DNA for the CDR3: TGTGCCAGCAGTCGTCGAGGGTCGGGGTCCTACAATGAGCGGTTCTTC.

The V gene is TRBV4-1, the J gene TRBJ2-2; no reliable D call. The germline V gene encodes CDR1 MGHRA and CDR2 YSYEKL. The ends were cut back, 4 bases at V and 0 bases at J, with 12 bases in the middle. The CDR3 is 16 residues long. CDR3 sequence: CASSLRTQTNTGELFF. The CDR3 DNA is TGCGCCAGCAGCCTGCGGACGCAAACGAACACCGGGGAGCTGTTTTTT.

This chain links TRBV2 with TRBJ2-3; D uncertain. Germline V gene data show CDR1 as SNHLY and CDR2 as FYNNEI. The ends were cut back, 6 bases at V and 3 bases at J, with 10 bases in the middle. The length of the CDR3 is 13 residues. The chain's CDR3 is CASRPRRTDTQYF. CDR3 nucleotides: TGTGCCAGCAGACCCAGGCGTACAGATACGCAGTATTTT.

This chain uses TRBV4-3 with TRBJ2-3; 10 nucleotides agree with TRBD2. Germline V gene lookup returns CDR1 LGHNA and CDR2 YSLEER. J gave up 6 bases and V 3 bases, and 15 bases lay outside the gene matches. The CDR3 spans 18 residues. This CDR3 reads CASSQDFPSGGLSDTQYF. CDR3 sequence (DNA): TGCGCCAGCAGCCAGGATTTCCCTAGCGGGGGTCTGAGTGATACGCAGTATTTT.

The chain joins TRBV3-1 to TRBJ2-3; D gene uncertain. CDR3 size: 13 residues. V lost 0 bases and J 5 bases, leaving 6 bases between the germline ends. Germline assignment: CDR1 LGHDT and CDR2 YNNKEL (reference sequence). For the CDR3, the DNA is TGTGCCAGCAGCCAAGACCTGGTAGATACGCAGTATTTT. It yields the protein CASSQDLVDTQYF.

With respect to this clonotype: The junction shows a germline mismatch at one end, possibly a read error. This sequence joins TRBV5-1 and TRBJ2-4; 8 nucleotides match TRBD1. The CDR3 sequence is 18 residues long. CDR1 is SGHRS and CDR2 is YFSETQ in the germline V gene. Here the CDR3 reads CACSLGDATRQGRNIQYF. The CDR3 DNA reads TGCGCCTGCAGCTTGGGCGACGCGACGAGACAGGGGCGGAACATTCAGTACTTC.

The CDR3, as DNA: TGTGCCTGGAGTGAAGCAGTACTAGCGGGAGCTTCCCATGAGCAGTTCTTC. Protein product: CAWSEAVLAGASHEQFF. The rearrangement uses TRBV30 and TRBJ2-1; TRBD2 aligns across 11 bases. The CDR3 loop spans 17 amino acids. The germline V gene encodes CDR1 GTSNPN and CDR2 SVGIG (reference sequence). V gave up 1 base and J gave up 8 bases; unmatched junction bases: 13.

This chain connects TRBV4-3 to TRBJ2-5; the D is unclear. The DNA end favors TRBJ2-7, so the J call may be wrong. CDR3 length: 14 amino acids. The germline CDR1 and CDR2 sequences are LGHNA and YSLEER. The CDR3 DNA follows: TGCGCCAGCAGCCAAAGGCAGGATGCCTACGAGCAGTACTTC. This translates into CASSQRQDAYEQYF.